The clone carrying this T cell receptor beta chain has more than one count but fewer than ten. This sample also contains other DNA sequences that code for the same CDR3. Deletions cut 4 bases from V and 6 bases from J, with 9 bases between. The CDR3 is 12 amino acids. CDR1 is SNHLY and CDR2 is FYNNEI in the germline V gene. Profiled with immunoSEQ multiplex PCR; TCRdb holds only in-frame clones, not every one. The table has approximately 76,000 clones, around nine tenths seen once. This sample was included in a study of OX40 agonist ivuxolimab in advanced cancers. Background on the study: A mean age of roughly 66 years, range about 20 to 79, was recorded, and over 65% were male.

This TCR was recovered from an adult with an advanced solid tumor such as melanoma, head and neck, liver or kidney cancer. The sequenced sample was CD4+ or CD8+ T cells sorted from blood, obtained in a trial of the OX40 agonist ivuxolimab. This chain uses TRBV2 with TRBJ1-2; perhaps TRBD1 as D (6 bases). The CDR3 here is CASSVQGNGYTF. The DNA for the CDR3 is TGTGCCAGCAGTGTGCAGGGGAATGGCTACACCTTC. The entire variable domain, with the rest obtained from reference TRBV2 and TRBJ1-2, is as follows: EPEVTQTPSHQVTQMGQEVILRCVPISNHLYFYWYRQILGQKVEFLVSFYNNEISEKSEIFDDQFSVERPDGSNFTLKIRSTKLEDSAMYFCASSVQGNGYTFGSGTRLTVV.